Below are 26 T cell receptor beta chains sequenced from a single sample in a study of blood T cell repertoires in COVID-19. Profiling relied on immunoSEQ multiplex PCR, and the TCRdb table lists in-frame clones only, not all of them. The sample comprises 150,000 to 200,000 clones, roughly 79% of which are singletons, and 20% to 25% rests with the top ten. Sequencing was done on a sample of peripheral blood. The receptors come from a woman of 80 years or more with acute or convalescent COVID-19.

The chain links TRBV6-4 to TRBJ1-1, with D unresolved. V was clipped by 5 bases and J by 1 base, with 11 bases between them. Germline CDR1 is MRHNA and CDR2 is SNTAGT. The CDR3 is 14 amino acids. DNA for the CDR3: TGTGCCAGCAGTTTCGAGTATGGGAACACTGAAGCTTTCTTT. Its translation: CASSFEYGNTEAFF.

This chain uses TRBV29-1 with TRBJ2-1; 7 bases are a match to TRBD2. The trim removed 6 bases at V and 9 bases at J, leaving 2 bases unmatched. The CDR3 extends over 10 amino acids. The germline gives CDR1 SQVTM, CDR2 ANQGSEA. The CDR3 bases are TGCAGCGTCGGGGGGATTGAGCAGTTCTTC. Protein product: CSVGGIEQFF.

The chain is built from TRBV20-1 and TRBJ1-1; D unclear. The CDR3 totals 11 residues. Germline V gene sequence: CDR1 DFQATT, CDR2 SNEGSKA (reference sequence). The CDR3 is CSPKFAREAFF. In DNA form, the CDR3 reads TGCAGCCCTAAGTTCGCTCGGGAAGCTTTCTTT.

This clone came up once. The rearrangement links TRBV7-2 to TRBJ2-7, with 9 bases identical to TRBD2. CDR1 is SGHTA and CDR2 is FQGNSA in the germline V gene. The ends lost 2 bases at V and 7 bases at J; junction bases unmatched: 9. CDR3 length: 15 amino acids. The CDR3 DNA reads TGTGCCAGCAGCTTACTTAGCGGGAGTGTCGGAGAGCAGTACTTC. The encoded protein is CASSLLSGSVGEQYF.

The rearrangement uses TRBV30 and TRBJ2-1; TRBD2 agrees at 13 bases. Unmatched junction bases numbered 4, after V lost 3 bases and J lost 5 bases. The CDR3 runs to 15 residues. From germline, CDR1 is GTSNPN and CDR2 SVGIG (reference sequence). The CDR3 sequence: CAWSSLAGGNNEQFF. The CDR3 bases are TGTGCCTGGAGCTCACTAGCGGGAGGGAACAATGAGCAGTTCTTC.

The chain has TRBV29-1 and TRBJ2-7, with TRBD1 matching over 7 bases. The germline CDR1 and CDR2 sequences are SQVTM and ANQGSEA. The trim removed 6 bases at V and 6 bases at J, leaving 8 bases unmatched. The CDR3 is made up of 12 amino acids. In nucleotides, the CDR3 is TGCAGCGTCGTAAAGAAGGGGGCCGAGCAGTACTTC. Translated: CSVVKKGAEQYF.

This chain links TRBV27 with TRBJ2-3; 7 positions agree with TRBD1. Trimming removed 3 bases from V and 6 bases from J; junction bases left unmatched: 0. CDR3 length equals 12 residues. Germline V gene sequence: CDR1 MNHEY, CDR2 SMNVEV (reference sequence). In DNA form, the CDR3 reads TGTGCCAGCAGTTTGACAGGGGATACGCAGTATTTT. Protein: CASSLTGDTQYF.

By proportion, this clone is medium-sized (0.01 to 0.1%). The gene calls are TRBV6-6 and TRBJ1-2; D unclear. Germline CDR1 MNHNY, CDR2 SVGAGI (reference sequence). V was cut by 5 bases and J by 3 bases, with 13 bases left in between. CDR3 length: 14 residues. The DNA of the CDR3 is TGTGCCAGCAGTGGCTCCGGGAAAGACTATGGCTACACCTTC. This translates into CASSGSGKDYGYTF.

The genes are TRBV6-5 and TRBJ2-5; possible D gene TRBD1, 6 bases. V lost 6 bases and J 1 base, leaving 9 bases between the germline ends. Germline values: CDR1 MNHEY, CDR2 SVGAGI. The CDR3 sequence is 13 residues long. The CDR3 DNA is TGTGCCAGCAGCGGACAGACCCAAGAGACCCAGTACTTC. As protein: CASSGQTQETQYF.

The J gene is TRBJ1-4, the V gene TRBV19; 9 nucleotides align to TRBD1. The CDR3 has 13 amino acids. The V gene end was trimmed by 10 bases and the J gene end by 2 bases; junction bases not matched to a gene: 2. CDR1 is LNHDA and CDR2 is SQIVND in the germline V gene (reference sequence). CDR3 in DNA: TGTGCCACCGGACAGGGGACTAATGAAAAACTGTTTTTT. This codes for CATGQGTNEKLFF.

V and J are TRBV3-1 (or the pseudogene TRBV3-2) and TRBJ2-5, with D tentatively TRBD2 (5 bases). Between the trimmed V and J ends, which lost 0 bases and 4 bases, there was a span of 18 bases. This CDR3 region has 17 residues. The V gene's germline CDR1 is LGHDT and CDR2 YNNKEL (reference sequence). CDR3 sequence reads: CASSQDLLRGSSETQYF. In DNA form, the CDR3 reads TGTGCCAGCAGCCAAGATCTTCTGCGCGGGTCGTCAGAGACCCAGTACTTC.

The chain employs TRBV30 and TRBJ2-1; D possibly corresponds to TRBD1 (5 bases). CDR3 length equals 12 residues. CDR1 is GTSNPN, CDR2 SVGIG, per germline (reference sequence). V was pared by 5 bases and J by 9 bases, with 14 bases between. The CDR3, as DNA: TGTGCCTGGGGATTCACAGGCGGTGAGCAGTTCTTC. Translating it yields CAWGFTGGEQFF. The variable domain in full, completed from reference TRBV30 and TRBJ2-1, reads SQTIHQWPATLVQPVGSPLSLECTVEGTSNPNLYWYRQAAGRGLQLLFYSVGIGQISSEVPQNLSASRPQDRQFILSSKKLLLSDSGFYLCAWGFTGGEQFFGPGTRLTVL.

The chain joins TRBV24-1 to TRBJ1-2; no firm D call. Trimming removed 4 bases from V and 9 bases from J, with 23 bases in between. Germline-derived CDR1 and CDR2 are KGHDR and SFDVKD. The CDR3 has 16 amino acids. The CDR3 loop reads CATSDHPSSTHWSYTF. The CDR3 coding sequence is TGTGCCACCAGTGACCACCCCTCATCGACTCATTGGAGCTACACCTTC.

CDR3 in DNA: TGTGCCAGCAGCAATTGGGAAAGGGGCAAGTACGAGCAGTACTTC. Translated: CASSNWERGKYEQYF. V and J are TRBV5-4 and TRBJ2-7; perhaps TRBD1 as D (5 bases). V was pared by 4 bases and J by 4 bases, with 18 bases between. Germline V CDR1 and CDR2: SGHNT, YYREEE (reference sequence). The CDR3 sequence is 15 residues long.

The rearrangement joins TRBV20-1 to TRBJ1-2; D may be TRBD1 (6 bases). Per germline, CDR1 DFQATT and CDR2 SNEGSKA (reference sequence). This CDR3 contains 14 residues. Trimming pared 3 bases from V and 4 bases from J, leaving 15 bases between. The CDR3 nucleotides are TGCAGTGCTAGTCCCCCCGGGACAAGCTATGGCTACACCTTC. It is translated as CSASPPGTSYGYTF.

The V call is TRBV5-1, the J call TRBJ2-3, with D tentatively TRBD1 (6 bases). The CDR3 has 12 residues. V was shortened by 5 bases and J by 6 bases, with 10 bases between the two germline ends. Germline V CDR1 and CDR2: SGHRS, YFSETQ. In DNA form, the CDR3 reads TGCGCCAGCAGTCTAACAGGGGATACGCAGTATTTT. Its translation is CASSLTGDTQYF.

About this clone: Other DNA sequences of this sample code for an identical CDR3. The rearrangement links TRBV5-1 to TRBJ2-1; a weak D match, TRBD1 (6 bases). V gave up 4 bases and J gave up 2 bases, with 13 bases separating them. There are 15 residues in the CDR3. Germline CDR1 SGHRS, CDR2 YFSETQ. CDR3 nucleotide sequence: TGCGCCAGCAGCCCAGTTACAGGGACCTACAATGAGCAGTTCTTC. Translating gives CASSPVTGTYNEQFF.

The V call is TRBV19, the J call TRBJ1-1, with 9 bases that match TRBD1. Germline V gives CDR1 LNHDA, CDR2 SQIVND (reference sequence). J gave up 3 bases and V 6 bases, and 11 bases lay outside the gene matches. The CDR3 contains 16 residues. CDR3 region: CASRDPGQGLHTEAFF. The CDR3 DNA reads TGTGCCAGTAGGGACCCGGGACAGGGATTGCACACTGAAGCTTTCTTT.

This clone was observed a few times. CDR3 nucleotide sequence: TGTGCCAGCAGCTTAGCAGCTAGCGGGAACTACGAGCAGTACTTC. Translation gives CASSLAASGNYEQYF. This chain connects TRBV7-2 to TRBJ2-7; 9 bases agree with TRBD2. J was trimmed by 3 bases and V by 0 bases; bases with no gene match: 3. Germline V gene lookup returns CDR1 SGHTA and CDR2 FQGNSA. The CDR3 spans 15 residues.

CDR3: CASSSGSWNTEAFF. CDR3 DNA sequence: TGCGCCAGCAGCTCGGGGTCGTGGAACACTGAAGCTTTCTTT. V is TRBV5-1 and J is TRBJ1-1; no clear D gene. V shed 3 bases and J shed 1 base, with 10 bases lying between them. CDR3 length equals 14 residues. Germline CDR1 reads SGHRS; CDR2 reads YFSETQ.

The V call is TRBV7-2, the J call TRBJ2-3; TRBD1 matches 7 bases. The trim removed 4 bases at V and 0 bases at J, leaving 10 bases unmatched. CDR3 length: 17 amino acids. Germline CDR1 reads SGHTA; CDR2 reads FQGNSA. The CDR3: CASSSTDRPASTDTQYF. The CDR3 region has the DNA TGTGCCAGCAGCTCGACGGACAGGCCAGCCAGCACAGATACGCAGTATTTT.

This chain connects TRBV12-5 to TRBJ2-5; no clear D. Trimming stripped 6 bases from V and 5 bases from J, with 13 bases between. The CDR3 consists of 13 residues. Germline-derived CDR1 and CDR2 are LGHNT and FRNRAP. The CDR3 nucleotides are TGTGCTAGTGGCCAACAGATAACGGAGACCCAGTACTTC. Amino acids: CASGQQITETQYF.

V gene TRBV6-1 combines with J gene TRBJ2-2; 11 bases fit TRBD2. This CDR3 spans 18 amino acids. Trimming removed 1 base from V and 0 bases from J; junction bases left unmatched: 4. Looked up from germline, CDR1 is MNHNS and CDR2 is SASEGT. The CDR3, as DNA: TGTGCCAGCAGTGAAGGGTTTAGCGGGAGGGCGAACACCGGGGAGCTGTTTTTT. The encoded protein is CASSEGFSGRANTGELFF.

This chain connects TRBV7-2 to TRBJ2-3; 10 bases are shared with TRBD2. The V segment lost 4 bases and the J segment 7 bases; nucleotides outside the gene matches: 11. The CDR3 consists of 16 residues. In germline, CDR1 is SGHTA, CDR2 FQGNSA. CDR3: CASSSSAGGGRNTQYF. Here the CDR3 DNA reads TGTGCCAGCAGCTCTTCAGCGGGAGGGGGCAGGAATACGCAGTATTTT.

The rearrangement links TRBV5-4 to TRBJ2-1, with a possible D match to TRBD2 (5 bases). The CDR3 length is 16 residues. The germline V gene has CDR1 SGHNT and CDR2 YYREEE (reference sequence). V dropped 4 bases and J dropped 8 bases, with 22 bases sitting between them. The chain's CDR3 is CASSVGWAGASDEQFF. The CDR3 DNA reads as TGTGCCAGCAGCGTTGGATGGGCGGGTGCGTCGGATGAGCAGTTCTTC.

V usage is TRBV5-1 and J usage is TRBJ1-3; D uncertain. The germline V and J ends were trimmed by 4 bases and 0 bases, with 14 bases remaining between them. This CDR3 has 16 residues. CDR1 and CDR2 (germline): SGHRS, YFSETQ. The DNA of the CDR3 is TGCGCCAGCAGCCCTACTGGTGTTAACTCTGGAAACACCATATATTTT. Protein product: CASSPTGVNSGNTIYF.